One and the same sample provided the 19 T cell receptor beta chains below, sequenced in a study of T cell repertoires in cytomegalovirus infection. TCRdb processed the reads anew with MiXCR; each CDR3 protein has one entry. Among about 300,000 distinct CDR3 sequences listed, about a quarter were seen once. Sequenced sample: PBMCs. These receptors were collected from a human donor in good health (CMV status not recorded). Some clones in this sample may be carry-over from other donors' samples.

The chain is built from TRBV20-1 and TRBJ1-5, with D possibly TRBD1 on 6 matching bases. Germline CDR1 reads DFQATT; CDR2 reads SNEGSKA (reference sequence). The CDR3 covers 20 residues. V dropped 0 bases and J dropped 2 bases, with 26 bases sitting between them. The CDR3 here is CSARDGGTYREGSGNQPQHF. The CDR3 coding sequence is TGCAGTGCTAGAGACGGGGGGACTTACAGGGAAGGTAGTGGCAATCAGCCCCAGCATTTT.

The chain links TRBV20-1 to TRBJ1-4, with a possible D match to TRBD1 (6 bases). CDR1 is DFQATT, CDR2 SNEGSKA, per germline (reference sequence). V was clipped by 5 bases and J by 8 bases, with 12 bases between them. The CDR3 runs 12 residues. CDR3 nucleotide sequence: TGCAGTGCTCAGGGACAAGTGGAAAAACTGTTTTTT. Amino acids: CSAQGQVEKLFF.

The chain joins TRBV11-2 to TRBJ2-7, with a tentative D call TRBD2 (7 bases). The V gene's germline CDR1 is SGHAT and CDR2 FQNNGV. The CDR3 covers 15 residues. Trimming removed 3 bases at V and 2 bases at J, with 14 bases between. This chain's CDR3 is CASSFVGGPPYEQYF. The CDR3 nucleotides read TGTGCCAGCAGCTTCGTCGGGGGGCCCCCCTACGAGCAGTACTTC.

The sample holds a few counts of this clonotype. The V and J genes are TRBV5-1 and TRBJ2-3; D perhaps matches TRBD1 (5 bases). The CDR3 has 14 residues. Germline CDR1 reads SGHRS; CDR2 reads YFSETQ. Between the trimmed V and J ends, which lost 4 bases and 6 bases, there was a span of 15 bases. The DNA of the CDR3 is TGCGCCAGCAGCGGAAAGGGGAATGCTGATACGCAGTATTTT. It is translated as CASSGKGNADTQYF.

About this clonotype: This may come from a read error, since a much larger clone is one base off. The V call is TRBV7-2, the J call TRBJ1-5, with 9 bases matching TRBD1. This CDR3 has 15 amino acids. Germline values: CDR1 SGHTA, CDR2 FQGNSA. CDR3 DNA: TGTGGCAGCAGCCCCGGGACAGGGAGTGTCCAGCCCCAGCATTTT. This codes for CGSSPGTGSVQPQHF. The variable domain in full, completed from reference TRBV7-2 and TRBJ1-5, reads GAGVSQSPSNKVTEKGKDVELRCDPISGHTALYWYRQSLGQGLEFLIYFQGNSAPDKSGLPSDRFSAERTGGSVSTLTIQRTQQEDSAVYLCGSSPGTGSVQPQHFGDGTRLSIL.

The chain combines TRBV3-1 with TRBJ2-7, with unresolved D. Per germline, CDR1 LGHDT and CDR2 YNNKEL (reference sequence). V lost 3 bases, J lost 2 bases, and 2 bases lay in between. The length of the CDR3 is 11 residues. The CDR3 DNA follows: TGTGCCAGCAGCCACACCTACGAGCAGTACTTC. Protein sequence: CASSHTYEQYF.

The chain joins TRBV29-1 to TRBJ2-1; D remains ambiguous. The CDR3 runs to 15 residues. CDR1 and CDR2 from the germline V gene are SQVTM and ANQGSEA. The V and J ends lost 5 bases and 5 bases respectively, with 19 bases between them. This CDR3 is CSVRPDVRTDNEQFF. The CDR3 region has the DNA TGCAGCGTTCGGCCGGACGTCAGGACCGACAATGAGCAGTTCTTC.

This clonotype was counted at least ten times. The V and J genes are TRBV11-2 and TRBJ2-4; 8 bases are shared with TRBD1. The CDR3 loop spans 17 amino acids. V shed 4 bases and J 0 bases; nucleotides not matched to a gene: 8. The germline V gene encodes CDR1 SGHAT and CDR2 FQNNGV. CDR3 DNA sequence: TGTGCCAGCAGCTCTCCGGGACAGGAACTAGCCAAAAACATTCAGTACTTC. Amino acid sequence: CASSSPGQELAKNIQYF.

The chain is built from TRBV6-2 or TRBV6-3 and TRBJ2-1; 10 bases map to TRBD2. The CDR3 covers 15 residues. Trimming took 7 bases from V and 8 from J; bases not matched to a gene: 11. Germline-derived CDR1 and CDR2 are MNHEY and SVGEGT. CDR3 coding DNA: TGTGCCAGCACTAAAACTAGCGGGAATAGACATGAGCAGTTCTTC. It is translated as CASTKTSGNRHEQFF.

The chain joins TRBV28 to TRBJ2-7; the D gene could be TRBD1 or TRBD2 (5 bases each). The CDR3 loop spans 12 amino acids. V lost 4 bases to trimming and J lost 6 bases, with 10 bases between them. The germline V gene encodes CDR1 MDHEN and CDR2 SYDVKM. The CDR3: CASSWGFSEQYF. CDR3 sequence (DNA): TGTGCCAGCAGTTGGGGGTTCTCCGAGCAGTACTTC.

CDR3 in amino acids: CASSRTGGRAFF. The DNA for the CDR3 is TGTGCCAGCTCACGGACAGGGGGTCGGGCTTTCTTT. V gene TRBV18 combines with J gene TRBJ1-1, with 10 positions matching TRBD1. The CDR3 consists of 12 residues. Germline assignment: CDR1 KGHSH and CDR2 LQKENI. Trimming cost V 4 bases and J 11 bases; bases outside gene matches: 4.

J is TRBJ2-3 and V is TRBV11-2; 9 positions match TRBD2. V lost 4 bases to trimming and J lost 0 bases; unmatched junction nucleotides: 8. In germline, CDR1 is SGHAT, CDR2 FQNNGV. There are 17 residues in the CDR3. The CDR3 region has the DNA TGTGCCAGCAGCTCATTTCTAGCGGGGCTTAGCACAGATACGCAGTATTTT. Amino acid sequence: CASSSFLAGLSTDTQYF.

The chain recombines TRBV2 with TRBJ2-3; 14 bases align to TRBD2. The V segment lost 6 bases and the J segment 2 bases; nucleotides outside the gene matches: 7. The CDR3 is made up of 17 amino acids. Germline V lookup: CDR1 SNHLY, CDR2 FYNNEI. This CDR3 reads CASSAGTSGGITDTQYF. The CDR3 DNA reads TGTGCCAGCAGCGCCGGGACTAGCGGGGGAATCACAGATACGCAGTATTTT.

This clonotype came up many times. This chain links TRBV6-5 with TRBJ2-2, with D possibly TRBD2 on 6 matching bases. The CDR3 extends over 15 amino acids. Germline CDR1 and CDR2: MNHEY and SVGAGI. V shed 2 bases and J shed 7 bases, with 14 bases lying between them. The chain's CDR3 is CASSYDEREDGELFF. Here the CDR3 DNA reads TGTGCCAGCAGTTACGATGAGAGGGAGGACGGGGAGCTGTTTTTT.

This clonotype has only a few counts. V and J are TRBV6-1 and TRBJ1-1; D is unclear. The germline V and J ends were trimmed by 6 bases and 11 bases, with 13 bases remaining between them. Per germline, CDR1 MNHNS and CDR2 SASEGT. There are 11 residues in the CDR3. CDR3 bases: TGTGCCAGCAGAACCCCGGGAGCCGCTTTCTTT. Protein sequence: CASRTPGAAFF.

The sample holds a few counts of this clonotype. This rearrangement joins TRBV20-1 to TRBJ2-1; 7 positions agree with TRBD1. The V gene's germline CDR1 is DFQATT and CDR2 SNEGSKA (reference sequence). V lost 6 bases, J lost 7 bases, and 6 bases stayed unmatched. This CDR3 contains 12 residues. Here the CDR3 reads CSAKGQLNEQFF. The CDR3 DNA is TGCAGTGCCAAGGGACAGCTTAATGAGCAGTTCTTC.

This clonotype was seen ten or more times. This rearrangement joins TRBV7-2 to TRBJ1-2; D possibly corresponds to TRBD1 (6 bases). The V and J ends lost 1 base and 7 bases respectively, with 13 bases between them. This CDR3 comprises 14 residues. The V gene's germline CDR1 is SGHTA and CDR2 FQGNSA. CDR3 coding DNA: TGTGCCAGCAGCTTAGTGGTGACAGGAGCTGGCTACACCTTC. As protein: CASSLVVTGAGYTF.

V is TRBV20-1 and J is TRBJ2-5, with D perhaps being TRBD1 or TRBD2 (6 bases each). V was clipped by 4 bases and J by 1 base, with 22 bases between them. The CDR3 runs 17 residues. CDR1 and CDR2 from the germline V gene are DFQATT and SNEGSKA (reference sequence). CDR3 loop: CSATPLMGGTLQETQYF. DNA of the CDR3: TGCAGTGCTACCCCTCTTATGGGCGGGACACTCCAAGAGACCCAGTACTTC.

This clonotype was observed a handful of times. The chain recombines TRBV4-1 with TRBJ2-2, with D tentatively TRBD2 (6 bases). The germline gives CDR1 MGHRA, CDR2 YSYEKL. The CDR3 totals 17 residues. The V and J ends lost 6 bases and 0 bases respectively, with 17 bases between them. Here the CDR3 reads CASRLSGGGTNTGELFF. CDR3 DNA: TGCGCCAGCAGACTTAGCGGTGGGGGGACGAACACCGGGGAGCTGTTTTTT.